One T cell receptor beta chain is described in this entry. This record belongs to a study of CD8 T cells in Susac syndrome. RNA in amounts of about 0.45 to 1 ug was reverse transcribed with random hexamers. The CDR3 of TCR beta was amplified by immunoSEQ multiplex PCR across 54 Vbeta and 13 Jbeta. From the immunoSEQ multiplex PCR reads, TCRdb called clonotypes with MiXCR, one entry per CDR3 protein. The sample holds about 70,000 distinct CDR3 sequences, roughly 94% seen once. Bulk CD8+ and CD4+ cells came from magnetic negative isolation; CD8+ TEMRA by FACS. Sample: CD8+ T cells from PBMCs. The origin of this receptor is a human donor in good health.

The CDR3 DNA reads as TGTGCCAGCTCACCACCGGAGTCTGGAAACACCATATATTTT. Protein sequence: CASSPPESGNTIYF. The chain employs TRBV18 and TRBJ1-3; D remains unclear. Germline V CDR1 and CDR2: KGHSH, LQKENI. V lost 0 bases, J lost 1 base, and 4 bases lay in between. This CDR3 has 14 residues.